This T cell receptor (beta chain) originates from a study of CD8 T cells in ankylosing spondylitis. Study-level findings and limits: Made up of several highly homologous variants, a TCR beta motif appeared characteristic of ankylosing spondylitis blood.

This clonotype was counted between two and nine times. Its cognate antigen is unknown. Via MiXCR, TCRdb re-called the 5' RACE reads, giving one row per CDR3 protein. The sample shows about 450,000 distinct CDR3 sequences, around 26% of them seen only once. The germline gives CDR1 LGHDT, CDR2 YNNKEL (reference sequence). J gave up 6 bases and V 5 bases, and 8 bases lay outside the gene matches. This CDR3 region has 15 residues. The sequencing input was blood, either unsorted or a sorted T cell fraction (not recorded which). J is TRBJ2-3 and V is TRBV3-1; 10 bases align to TRBD2. The TCR comes from a male donor with ankylosing spondylitis. Written as DNA, the CDR3 is TGTGCCAGCAGCTATGCTATAGCGGGAGGTGATACGCAGTATTTT. Translation gives CASSYAIAGGDTQYF.